This T cell receptor beta chain was recorded in a study of T cells in Graves' hyperthyroidism and ophthalmopathy. Absence of ophthalmopathy progression within 18 months defined stable Graves' hyperthyroidism. This clonotype has just one count. The antigen remains undetermined. This CDR3 is 14 amino acids long. Germline V gene lookup returns CDR1 ENHRY and CDR2 SYGVKD. V lost 4 bases and J lost 0; bases outside the gene matches: 1. There were TCR beta CDR3 regions amplified from RNA transcripts. First-round RT-PCR targeting the TCR CDR3 was performed with the HTBI primer set. TCRdb re-analysed the multiplex PCR reads in MiXCR, keeping a single row per CDR3 protein. Here the sample spans some 600,000 distinct CDR3 sequences, 40% to 55% being singletons. Study results and caveats: A model built on 13 V-J features separated ophthalmopathy from stable hyperthyroidism. The model made its ophthalmopathy prediction, and onset followed a median 6.5 months later. Most thyroid clonotypes expanded above 0.001 were also detected in blood.

The receptor was isolated from a woman aged 18-29 years with Graves' hyperthyroidism. The chain employs TRBV10-3 and TRBJ1-1, with 8 positions matching TRBD1. The sequencing sample was made of peripheral blood or thyroid tissue (not recorded which). The CDR3 region has the DNA TGTGCCATCAGTGGGACAGGGATGAACACTGAAGCTTTCTTT. As protein: CAISGTGMNTEAFF.